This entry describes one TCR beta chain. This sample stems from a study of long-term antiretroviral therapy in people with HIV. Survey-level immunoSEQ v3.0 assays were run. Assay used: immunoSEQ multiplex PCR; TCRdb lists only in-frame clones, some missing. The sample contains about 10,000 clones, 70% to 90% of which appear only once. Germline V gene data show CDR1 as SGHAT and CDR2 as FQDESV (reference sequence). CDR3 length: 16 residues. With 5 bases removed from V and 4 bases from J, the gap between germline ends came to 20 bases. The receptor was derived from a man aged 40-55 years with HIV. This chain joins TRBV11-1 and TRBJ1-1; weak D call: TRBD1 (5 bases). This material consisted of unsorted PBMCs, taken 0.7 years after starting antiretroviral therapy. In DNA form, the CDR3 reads TGTGCCAGCAGCCCGACGTTCCTAGGTGGGGGCACTGAAGCTTTCTTT. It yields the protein CASSPTFLGGGTEAFF.